This TCR beta chain is drawn from a study of blood T cell repertoires in COVID-19. TCRdb keeps only in-frame clones here, not all; method: immunoSEQ multiplex PCR. The sample carries some 250,000 clones, roughly 90% recorded once. V shed 6 bases, J shed 6 bases, and the junction held 7 bases outside the gene matches. This CDR3 is 15 amino acids long. CDR1 and CDR2 (germline): MDHEN, SYDVKM. Input material: peripheral blood. This receptor was taken from a man aged 60 to 69 with acute or convalescent COVID-19. The V call is TRBV28, the J call TRBJ2-2; 10 nucleotides align to TRBD1. The CDR3 coding sequence is TGTGCCAGCAGCCAAGACAGGGGGCGGGCCGGGGAGCTGTTTTTT. It codes for CASSQDRGRAGELFF. The entire variable domain, with the rest obtained from reference TRBV28 and TRBJ2-2, is as follows: DVKVTQSSRYLVKRTGEKVFLECVQDMDHENMFWYRQDPGLGLRLIYFSYDVKMKEKGDIPEGYSVSREKKERFSLILESASTNQTSMYLCASSQDRGRAGELFFGEGSRLTVL.